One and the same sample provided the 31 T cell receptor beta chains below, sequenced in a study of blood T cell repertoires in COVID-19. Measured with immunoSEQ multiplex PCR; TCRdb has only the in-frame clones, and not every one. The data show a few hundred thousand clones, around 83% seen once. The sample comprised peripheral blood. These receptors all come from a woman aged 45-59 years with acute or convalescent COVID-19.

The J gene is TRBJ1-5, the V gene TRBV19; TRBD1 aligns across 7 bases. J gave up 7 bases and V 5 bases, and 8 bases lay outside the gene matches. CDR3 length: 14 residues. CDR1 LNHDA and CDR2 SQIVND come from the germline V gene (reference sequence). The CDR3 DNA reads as TGTGCCAGTAGTGCCGGGGACAGAGGACAGCCCCAGCATTTT. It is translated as CASSAGDRGQPQHF.

CDR3 amino acids: CASSYRGLNGNTIYF. Here the CDR3 DNA reads TGTGCCAGCAGCTACAGAGGGCTGAATGGAAACACCATATATTTT. The chain is built from TRBV11-2 and TRBJ1-3; unclear D gene. Trimming pared 4 bases from V and 3 bases from J, leaving 13 bases between. The CDR3 is made up of 15 amino acids. The germline gives CDR1 SGHAT, CDR2 FQNNGV.

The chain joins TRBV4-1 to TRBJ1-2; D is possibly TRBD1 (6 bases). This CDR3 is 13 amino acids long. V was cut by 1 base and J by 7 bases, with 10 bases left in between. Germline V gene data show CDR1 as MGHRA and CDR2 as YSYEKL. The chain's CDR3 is CASSQVEGVGYTF. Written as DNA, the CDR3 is TGCGCCAGCAGCCAAGTAGAGGGGGTTGGCTACACCTTC.

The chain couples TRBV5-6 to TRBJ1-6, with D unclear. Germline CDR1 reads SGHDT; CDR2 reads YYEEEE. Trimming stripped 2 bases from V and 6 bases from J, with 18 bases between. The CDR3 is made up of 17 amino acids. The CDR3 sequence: CASSFVSGDVANSPLHF. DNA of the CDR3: TGTGCCAGCAGCTTTGTTTCCGGCGACGTAGCTAATTCACCCCTCCACTTT.

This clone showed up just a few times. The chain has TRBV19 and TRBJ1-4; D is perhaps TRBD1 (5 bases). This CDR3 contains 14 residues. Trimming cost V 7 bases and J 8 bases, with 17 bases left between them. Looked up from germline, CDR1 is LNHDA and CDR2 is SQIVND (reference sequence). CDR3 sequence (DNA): TGTGCCAGTAAGAGAGGGGACGGAGGGGAAAAACTGTTTTTT. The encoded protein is CASKRGDGGEKLFF.

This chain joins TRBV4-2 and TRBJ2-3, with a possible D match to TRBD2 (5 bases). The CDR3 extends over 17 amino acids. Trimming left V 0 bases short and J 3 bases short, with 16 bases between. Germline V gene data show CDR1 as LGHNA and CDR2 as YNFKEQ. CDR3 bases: TGTGCCAGCAGCCAAGATGTCCCCGGGGTTGTAACAGATACGCAGTATTTT. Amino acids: CASSQDVPGVVTDTQYF.

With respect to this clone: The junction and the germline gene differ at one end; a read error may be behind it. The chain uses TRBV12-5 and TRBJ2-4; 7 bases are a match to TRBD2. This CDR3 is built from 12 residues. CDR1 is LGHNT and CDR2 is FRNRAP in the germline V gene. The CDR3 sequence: CASGLGMAGRDF. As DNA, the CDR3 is TGTGCTAGTGGTTTGGGTATGGCAGGGAGGGACTTC.

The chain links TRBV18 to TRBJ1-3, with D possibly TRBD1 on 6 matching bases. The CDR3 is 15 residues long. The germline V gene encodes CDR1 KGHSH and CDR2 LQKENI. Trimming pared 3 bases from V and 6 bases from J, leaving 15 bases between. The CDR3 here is CASSPAQGSENTIYF. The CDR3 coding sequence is TGTGCCAGCTCACCCGCACAGGGTAGCGAAAACACCATATATTTT.

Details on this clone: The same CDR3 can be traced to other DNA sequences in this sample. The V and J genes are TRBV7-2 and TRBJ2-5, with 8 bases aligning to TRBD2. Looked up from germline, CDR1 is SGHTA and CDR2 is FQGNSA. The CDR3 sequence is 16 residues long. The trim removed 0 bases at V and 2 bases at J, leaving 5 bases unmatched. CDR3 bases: TGTGCCAGCAGCTTAGCGTCCAGCGGGGGACAAGAGACCCAGTACTTC. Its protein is CASSLASSGGQETQYF. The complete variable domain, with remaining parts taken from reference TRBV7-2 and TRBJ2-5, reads GAGVSQSPSNKVTEKGKDVELRCDPISGHTALYWYRQSLGQGLEFLIYFQGNSAPDKSGLPSDRFSAERTGGSVSTLTIQRTQQEDSAVYLCASSLASSGGQETQYFGPGTRLLVL.

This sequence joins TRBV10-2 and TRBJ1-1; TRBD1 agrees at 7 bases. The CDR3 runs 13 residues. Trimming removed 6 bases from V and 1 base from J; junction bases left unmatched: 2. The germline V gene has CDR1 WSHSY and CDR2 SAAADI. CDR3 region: CASSRQGNTEAFF. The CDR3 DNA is TGCGCCAGCAGCCGACAGGGGAACACTGAAGCTTTCTTT.

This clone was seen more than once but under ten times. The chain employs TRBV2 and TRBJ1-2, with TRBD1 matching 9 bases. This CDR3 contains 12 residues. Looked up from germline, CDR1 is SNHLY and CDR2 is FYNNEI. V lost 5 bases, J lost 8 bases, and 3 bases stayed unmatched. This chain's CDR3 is CASSRDRDGYTF. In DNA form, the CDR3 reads TGTGCCAGCAGTCGGGACAGGGACGGCTACACCTTC.

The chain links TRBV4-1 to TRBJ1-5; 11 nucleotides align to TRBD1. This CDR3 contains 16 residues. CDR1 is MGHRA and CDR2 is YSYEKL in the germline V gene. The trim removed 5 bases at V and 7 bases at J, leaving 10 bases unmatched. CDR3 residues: CASSYGGTGGGQPQHF. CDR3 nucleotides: TGCGCCAGCAGCTACGGGGGGACAGGGGGTGGGCAGCCCCAGCATTTT.

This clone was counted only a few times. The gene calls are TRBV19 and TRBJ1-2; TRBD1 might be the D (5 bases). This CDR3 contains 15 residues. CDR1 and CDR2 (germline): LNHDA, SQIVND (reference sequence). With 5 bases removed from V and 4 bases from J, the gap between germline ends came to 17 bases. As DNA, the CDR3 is TGTGCCAGTAGTTTGGACGCTGGCGGGGGCTATGGCTACACCTTC. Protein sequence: CASSLDAGGGYGYTF.

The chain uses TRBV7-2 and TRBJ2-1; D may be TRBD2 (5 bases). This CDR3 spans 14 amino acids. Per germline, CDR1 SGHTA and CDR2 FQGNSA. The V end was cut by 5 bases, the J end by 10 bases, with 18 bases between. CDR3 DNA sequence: TGTGCCAGCAGCCCAGGAGGAGGCGGGCTCGAGCAGTTCTTC. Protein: CASSPGGGGLEQFF.

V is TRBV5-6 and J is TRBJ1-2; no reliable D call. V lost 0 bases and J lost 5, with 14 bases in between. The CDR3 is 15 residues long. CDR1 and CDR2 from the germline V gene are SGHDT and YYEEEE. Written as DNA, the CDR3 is TGTGCCAGCAGCTTGGCCGGCATACGGGAATATGGCTACACCTTC. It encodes CASSLAGIREYGYTF.

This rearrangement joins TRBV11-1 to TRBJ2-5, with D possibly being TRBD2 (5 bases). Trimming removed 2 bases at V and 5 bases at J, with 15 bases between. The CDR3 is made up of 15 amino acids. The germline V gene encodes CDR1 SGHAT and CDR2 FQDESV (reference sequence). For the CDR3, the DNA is TGTGCCAGCAGCTTATCCGGGGTATTGGGGGAGACCCAGTACTTC. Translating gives CASSLSGVLGETQYF.

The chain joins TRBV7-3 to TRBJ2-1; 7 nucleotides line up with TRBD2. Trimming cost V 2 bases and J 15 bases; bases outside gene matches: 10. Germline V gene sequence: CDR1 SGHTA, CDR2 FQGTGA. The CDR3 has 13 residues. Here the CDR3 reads CASSLGAGVRRFF. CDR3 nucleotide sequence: TGTGCCAGCAGCTTAGGGGCGGGAGTTAGGCGGTTCTTC. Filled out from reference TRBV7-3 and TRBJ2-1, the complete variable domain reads GAGVSQTPSNKVTEKGKYVELRCDPISGHTALYWYRQSLGQGPEFLIYFQGTGAADDSGLPNDRFFAVRPEGSVSTLKIQRTERGDSAVYLCASSLGAGVRRFFGPGTRLTVL.

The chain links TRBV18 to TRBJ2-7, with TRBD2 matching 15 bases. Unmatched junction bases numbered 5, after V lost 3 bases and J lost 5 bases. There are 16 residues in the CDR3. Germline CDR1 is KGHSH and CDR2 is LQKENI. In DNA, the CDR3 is TGTGCCAGCTCACCCCAGGGACTAGCGGGAGGAAACGAGCAGTACTTC. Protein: CASSPQGLAGGNEQYF.

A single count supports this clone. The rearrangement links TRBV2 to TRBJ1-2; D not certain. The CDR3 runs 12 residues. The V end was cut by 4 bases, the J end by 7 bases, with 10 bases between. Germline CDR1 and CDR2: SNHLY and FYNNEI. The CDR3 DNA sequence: TGTGCCAGCAGTGCCCTCCAGGCTGGCTACACCTTC. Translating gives CASSALQAGYTF.

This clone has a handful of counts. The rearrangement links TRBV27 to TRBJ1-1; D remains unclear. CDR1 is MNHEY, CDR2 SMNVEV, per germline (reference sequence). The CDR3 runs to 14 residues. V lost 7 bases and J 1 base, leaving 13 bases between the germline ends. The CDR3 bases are TGTGCCAGCACCCCATTTGGGCAGAACACTGAAGCTTTCTTT. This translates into CASTPFGQNTEAFF.

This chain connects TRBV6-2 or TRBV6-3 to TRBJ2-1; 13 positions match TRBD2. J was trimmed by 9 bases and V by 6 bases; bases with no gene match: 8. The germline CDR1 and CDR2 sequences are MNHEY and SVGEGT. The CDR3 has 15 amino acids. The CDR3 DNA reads TGTGCCAGCAGCGGACTAGCGGGAGTCTCCGGTGAGCAGTTCTTC. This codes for CASSGLAGVSGEQFF.

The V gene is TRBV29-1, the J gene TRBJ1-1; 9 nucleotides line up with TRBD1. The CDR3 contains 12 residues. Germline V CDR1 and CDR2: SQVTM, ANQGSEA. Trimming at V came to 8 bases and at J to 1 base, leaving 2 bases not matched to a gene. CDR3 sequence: CSWDRANTEAFF. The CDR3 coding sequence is TGCAGCTGGGACAGGGCGAACACTGAAGCTTTCTTT. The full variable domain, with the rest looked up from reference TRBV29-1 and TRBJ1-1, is SAVISQKPSRDICQRGTSLTIQCQVDSQVTMMFWYRQQPGQSLTLIATANQGSEATYESGFVIDKFPISRPNLTFSTLTVSNMSPEDSSIYLCSWDRANTEAFFGQGTRLTVV.

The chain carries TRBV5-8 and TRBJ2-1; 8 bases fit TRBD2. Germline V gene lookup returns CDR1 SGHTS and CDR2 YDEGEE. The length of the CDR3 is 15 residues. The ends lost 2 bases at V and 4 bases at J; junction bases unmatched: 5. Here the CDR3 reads CASSLGGTRYNEQFF. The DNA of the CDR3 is TGTGCCAGCAGCTTAGGCGGGACTAGATACAATGAGCAGTTCTTC.

In nucleotides, the CDR3 is TGTGCCAGCAGTTTAGCGGAACCGCGGTACAATGAGCAGTTCTTC. Protein: CASSLAEPRYNEQFF. V and J are TRBV2 and TRBJ2-1; the D gene is possibly TRBD2 (6 bases). The CDR3 runs to 15 residues. The germline V gene has CDR1 SNHLY and CDR2 FYNNEI. With 5 bases removed from V and 4 bases from J, the gap between germline ends came to 15 bases.

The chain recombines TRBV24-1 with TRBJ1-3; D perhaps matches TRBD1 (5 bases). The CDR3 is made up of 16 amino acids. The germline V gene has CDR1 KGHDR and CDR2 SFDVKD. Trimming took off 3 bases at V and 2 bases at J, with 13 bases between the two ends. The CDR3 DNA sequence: TGTGCCACCAGTGATGCCGGGGGGGGACCTGGAAACACCATATATTTT. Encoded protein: CATSDAGGGPGNTIYF.

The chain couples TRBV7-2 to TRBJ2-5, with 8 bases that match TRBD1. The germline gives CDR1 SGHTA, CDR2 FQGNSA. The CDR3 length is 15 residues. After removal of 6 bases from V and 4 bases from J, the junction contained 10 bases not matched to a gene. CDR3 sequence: CASRYGPGGPETQYF. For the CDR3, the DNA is TGTGCCAGCAGATACGGGCCAGGGGGCCCAGAGACCCAGTACTTC. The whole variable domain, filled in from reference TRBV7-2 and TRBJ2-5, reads GAGVSQSPSNKVTEKGKDVELRCDPISGHTALYWYRQSLGQGLEFLIYFQGNSAPDKSGLPSDRFSAERTGGSVSTLTIQRTQQEDSAVYLCASRYGPGGPETQYFGPGTRLLVL.

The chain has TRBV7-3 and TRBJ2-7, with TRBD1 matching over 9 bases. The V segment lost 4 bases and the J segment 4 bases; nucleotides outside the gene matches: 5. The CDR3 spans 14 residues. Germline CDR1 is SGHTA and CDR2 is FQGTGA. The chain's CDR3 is CASSSPGQGYEQYF. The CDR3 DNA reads TGTGCCAGCAGCTCTCCGGGACAGGGTTACGAGCAGTACTTC. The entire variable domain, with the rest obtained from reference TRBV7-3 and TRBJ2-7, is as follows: GAGVSQTPSNKVTEKGKYVELRCDPISGHTALYWYRQSLGQGPEFLIYFQGTGAADDSGLPNDRFFAVRPEGSVSTLKIQRTERGDSAVYLCASSSPGQGYEQYFGPGTRLTVT.

In DNA form, the CDR3 reads TGTGCCATCACGACAGGCCCTAACTATGGCTACACCTTC. Protein sequence: CAITTGPNYGYTF. The genes are TRBV10-3 and TRBJ1-2; possibly TRBD1 for D (6 bases). Germline V CDR1 and CDR2: ENHRY, SYGVKD. The V end lost 7 bases, the J end lost 0 bases, and 9 bases lay between the germline ends. The CDR3 spans 13 residues.

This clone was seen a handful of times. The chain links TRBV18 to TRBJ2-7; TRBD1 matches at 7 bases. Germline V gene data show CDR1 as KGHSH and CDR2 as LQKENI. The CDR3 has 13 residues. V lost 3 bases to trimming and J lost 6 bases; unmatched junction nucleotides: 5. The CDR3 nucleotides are TGTGCCAGCTCACCCCTCCCAGGGGGCGAGCAGTACGTC. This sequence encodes CASSPLPGGEQYV.

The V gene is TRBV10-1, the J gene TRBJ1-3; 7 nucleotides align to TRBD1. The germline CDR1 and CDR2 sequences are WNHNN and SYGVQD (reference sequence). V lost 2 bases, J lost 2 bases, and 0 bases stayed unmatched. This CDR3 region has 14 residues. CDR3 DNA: TGCGCCAGCAGTGAGGACAGGGCTGGAAACACCATATATTTT. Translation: CASSEDRAGNTIYF.

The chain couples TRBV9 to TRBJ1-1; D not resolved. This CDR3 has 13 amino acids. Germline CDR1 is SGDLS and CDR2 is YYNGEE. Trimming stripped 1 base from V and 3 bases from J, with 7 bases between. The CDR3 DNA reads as TGTGCCAGCAGCGTAACAGTGGACACTGAAGCTTTCTTT. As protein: CASSVTVDTEAFF.